This T cell receptor beta chain was sequenced for a study of T cells after yellow fever vaccination. About the study: The fractions with low cell numbers were processed using SMART-Seq v4 Ultra Low Input. Overall study findings and caveats: Compared with primary, the secondary response was weaker and peaked at day 5, not 15.

TCRdb recomputed calls from the 5' RACE reads with MiXCR, one row per CDR3 protein. Of 450,000 to 550,000 distinct CDR3 sequences in the sample, 21% were seen once. The germline V gene encodes CDR1 SQVTM and CDR2 ANQGSEA. The CDR3 is made up of 15 amino acids. On this clonotype itself: Its antigen remains unknown. A read error may account for a junction end that differs from germline.

The chain is built from TRBV29-1 and TRBJ2-1; maybe TRBD2 (5 bases). The sample in question was PBMCs, obtained 20 to 25 days after the first yellow fever vaccination. The clonotype comes from a man aged 18 to 30 who received the YFV17D yellow fever vaccine. CDR3 in DNA: TGCAGCGTTGAGAGGGCCGGTAGTTCCTACAATGAGCAGCTCTTC. Translated, it gives CSVERAGSSYNEQLF.